A single sample is the source of the 25 T cell receptor beta chains below, sequenced in a study of shared clonotypes between healthy human individuals. The method was immunoSEQ multiplex PCR; TCRdb's version includes in-frame clones alone and lacks a portion of them. The table includes about 340,000 clones, less than 85% detected once. Sequencing was carried out using memory CD4+ T cells sorted from blood. Subset specified: CD45RA-negative fraction. These receptors all come from a man aged 25-40 years in good health.

The chain is built from TRBV9 and TRBJ1-1; TRBD1 is a possible D gene (6 bases). Germline-derived CDR1 and CDR2 are SGDLS and YYNGEE. The CDR3 loop spans 15 amino acids. Deletions cut 0 bases from V and 2 bases from J, with 11 bases between. CDR3 residues: CASSVEGHRNTEAFF. The CDR3 nucleotides are TGTGCCAGCAGCGTAGAGGGACACAGAAACACTGAAGCTTTCTTT.

This chain uses TRBV19 with TRBJ2-2; tentatively, D is TRBD2 (5 bases). The CDR3 loop spans 15 amino acids. V lost 9 bases and J 4 bases, leaving 18 bases between the germline ends. Germline V gene data show CDR1 as LNHDA and CDR2 as SQIVND (reference sequence). The CDR3 DNA reads as TGTGCCAGCGCTCCTCGGGGATTTGGCACCGGGGAGCTGTTTTTT. The encoded protein is CASAPRGFGTGELFF. The whole variable domain, remainder taken from reference TRBV19 and TRBJ2-2, is DGGITQSPKYLFRKEGQNVTLSCEQNLNHDAMYWYRQDPGQGLRLIYYSQIVNDFQKGDIAEGYSVSREKKESFPLTVTSAQKNPTAFYLCASAPRGFGTGELFFGEGSRLTVL.

This sequence joins TRBV5-1 and TRBJ2-1; 12 nucleotides match TRBD2. Trimming took 3 bases from V and 7 from J; bases not matched to a gene: 5. Germline V gives CDR1 SGHRS, CDR2 YFSETQ. This CDR3 region has 15 residues. The CDR3 loop is CASSSLAGGQNEQFF. CDR3 bases: TGCGCCAGCAGCTCGCTAGCGGGAGGGCAAAATGAGCAGTTCTTC.

This clone was seen once. V and J are TRBV28 and TRBJ1-4; possible D gene TRBD1, 6 bases. This CDR3 region has 13 residues. The germline V gene has CDR1 MDHEN and CDR2 SYDVKM. The germline V and J ends were trimmed by 7 bases and 3 bases, with 9 bases remaining between them. The DNA for the CDR3 is TGTGCCAGCACGGGGGCAGCTAATGAAAAACTGTTTTTT. It codes for CASTGAANEKLFF.

This clone was found once. V is TRBV19 and J is TRBJ1-4; D is unclear. The CDR3 totals 14 residues. V lost 5 bases and J lost 7, with 14 bases in between. Germline assignment: CDR1 LNHDA and CDR2 SQIVND (reference sequence). DNA for the CDR3: TGTGCCAGTAGTCTTTCGATCGATGGTGAAAAACTGTTTTTT. Protein: CASSLSIDGEKLFF.

The V and J genes are TRBV9 and TRBJ2-7; D is ambiguous. V was cut by 2 bases and J by 2 bases, with 14 bases left in between. CDR3 length equals 15 residues. The germline CDR1 and CDR2 sequences are SGDLS and YYNGEE. CDR3 region: CASSVTPTKPYEQYF. CDR3 bases: TGTGCCAGCAGCGTGACTCCTACTAAGCCCTACGAGCAGTACTTC. Using reference TRBV9 and TRBJ2-7 for the parts outside the CDR3, the full variable domain is DSGVTQTPKHLITATGQRVTLRCSPRSGDLSVYWYQQSLDQGLQFLIQYYNGEERAKGNILERFSAQQFPDLHSELNLSSLELGDSALYFCASSVTPTKPYEQYFGPGTRLTVT.

This chain uses TRBV7-9 with TRBJ2-5; D may be TRBD2 (6 bases). This CDR3 has 14 residues. Germline V CDR1 and CDR2: SEHNR, FQNEAQ (reference sequence). V was shortened by 4 bases and J by 6 bases, with 15 bases between the two germline ends. CDR3 sequence: CASSSSEGRKTQYF. CDR3 coding DNA: TGTGCCAGCAGCTCCTCGGAGGGTCGGAAGACCCAGTACTTC.

The V gene is TRBV14, the J gene TRBJ2-1; D unresolved. The CDR3 has 13 amino acids. Per germline, CDR1 SGHDN and CDR2 FVKESK. V was clipped by 4 bases and J by 10 bases, with 14 bases between them. The CDR3 sequence is CASSPAVVGEQFF. As DNA, the CDR3 is TGTGCCAGCAGCCCGGCTGTAGTTGGGGAGCAGTTCTTC.

V is TRBV5-6 and J is TRBJ1-5, with 8 bases aligning to TRBD1. The trim removed 2 bases at V and 7 bases at J, leaving 14 bases unmatched. The germline V gene has CDR1 SGHDT and CDR2 YYEEEE. This CDR3 region has 17 residues. The CDR3 here is CASSLGGQGGHWQPQHF. DNA of the CDR3: TGTGCCAGCAGCTTAGGAGGACAGGGAGGCCATTGGCAGCCCCAGCATTTT.

The chain uses TRBV5-1 and TRBJ2-3; tentative D call: TRBD2 (6 bases). Trimming left V 2 bases short and J 1 base short, with 11 bases between. The CDR3 covers 15 residues. Germline CDR1 reads SGHRS; CDR2 reads YFSETQ. CDR3 region: CASSFDTGGTDTQYF. CDR3 DNA sequence: TGCGCCAGCAGCTTTGATACGGGAGGCACAGATACGCAGTATTTT.

This clone came up a few times. The chain joins TRBV11-2 to TRBJ1-5; D is ambiguous. Germline CDR1 reads SGHAT; CDR2 reads FQNNGV. The V gene lost 0 bases and the J gene lost 15 bases, with 15 bases spanning the gap. This CDR3 is built from 13 residues. CDR3 in DNA: TGTGCCAGCAGCTTAGATTTGGAGGAACCCAGGCATTTT. Protein: CASSLDLEEPRHF.

This clone was found many times. The chain joins TRBV5-1 to TRBJ2-5; D gene ambiguous. Germline-derived CDR1 and CDR2 are SGHRS and YFSETQ. V was trimmed by 5 bases and J by 1 base, leaving 12 bases between them. CDR3 size: 14 residues. The CDR3 coding sequence is TGCGCCAGCAGTATATGGGCAGTCCAAGAGACCCAGTACTTC. Translation gives CASSIWAVQETQYF.

Only a few counts were recorded for this clone. The V gene is TRBV7-2, the J gene TRBJ2-3; 9 positions agree with TRBD2. The CDR3 has 14 amino acids. V lost 5 bases to trimming and J lost 6 bases; unmatched junction nucleotides: 6. Germline V gene lookup returns CDR1 SGHTA and CDR2 FQGNSA. The CDR3 loop reads CASSRGTSMDTQYF. As DNA, the CDR3 is TGTGCCAGCAGCCGTGGGACTAGCATGGATACGCAGTATTTT.

A single count supports this clone. The J gene is TRBJ2-7, the V gene TRBV4-3; no definite D call. Trimming removed 2 bases from V and 6 bases from J, with 11 bases in between. Germline-derived CDR1 and CDR2 are LGHNA and YSLEER. This CDR3 has 13 residues. The CDR3 loop reads CASSQSTTGEQYF. CDR3 coding DNA: TGCGCCAGCAGCCAATCAACTACCGGCGAGCAGTACTTC.

The chain employs TRBV14 and TRBJ2-1, with 13 bases aligning to TRBD2. The V segment lost 3 bases and the J segment 9 bases; nucleotides outside the gene matches: 14. This CDR3 is 18 amino acids long. CDR1 SGHDN and CDR2 FVKESK come from the germline V gene. CDR3 loop: CASSQDQKGLAGSSEQFF. The CDR3 coding sequence is TGTGCCAGCAGCCAGGACCAAAAGGGACTAGCGGGATCCTCTGAGCAGTTCTTC.

This clone was seen just once. The chain has TRBV30 and TRBJ1-5; D unresolved. Trimming took off 2 bases at V and 0 bases at J, with 11 bases between the two ends. This CDR3 spans 15 amino acids. Germline V gene sequence: CDR1 GTSNPN, CDR2 SVGIG (reference sequence). For the CDR3, the DNA is TGTGCCTGGAGTCTCGGACGGGGTAGCAATCAGCCCCAGCATTTT. Translating it yields CAWSLGRGSNQPQHF.

CDR3 bases: TGTGCCAGCTCACCTAACAGGGGGGGAGGTGAGCAGTTCTTC. Translating gives CASSPNRGGGEQFF. The chain links TRBV18 to TRBJ2-1; D is possibly TRBD1 (8 bases). The CDR3 covers 14 residues. Germline CDR1 KGHSH, CDR2 LQKENI. Trimming stripped 3 bases from V and 9 bases from J, with 15 bases between. Combining the CDR3 with reference TRBV18 and TRBJ2-1 gives the whole variable domain NAGVMQNPRHLVRRRGQEARLRCSPMKGHSHVYWYRQLPEEGLKFMVYLQKENIIDESGMPKERFSAEFPKEGPSILRIQQVVRGDSAAYFCASSPNRGGGEQFFGPGTRLTVL.

There are a few counts of this clone. The J gene is TRBJ2-3, the V gene TRBV27, with 7 bases fitting TRBD2. The CDR3 consists of 13 residues. Germline CDR1 and CDR2: MNHEY and SMNVEV (reference sequence). V lost 3 bases, J lost 8 bases, and 5 bases stayed unmatched. The CDR3 nucleotides are TGTGCCAGCAGTTTTCTCCAGCGGGGTACGCAGTATTTT. Translation gives CASSFLQRGTQYF.

The chain carries TRBV7-8 and TRBJ1-2; D gene uncertain. CDR3 size: 15 residues. Germline CDR1 reads SGHVS; CDR2 reads FQNEAQ. V lost 1 base and J lost 7, with 16 bases in between. Here the CDR3 DNA reads TGTGCCAGCAGCTTAGATGTGGGAATCGCTACTGGCTACACCTTC. Amino acid sequence: CASSLDVGIATGYTF.

The chain carries TRBV6-5 and TRBJ1-3, with 7 bases fitting TRBD1. Trimming at V came to 5 bases and at J to 3 bases, leaving 1 base not matched to a gene. Per the germline V gene, CDR1 is MNHEY and CDR2 is SVGAGI. This CDR3 spans 13 amino acids. CDR3 loop: CASSRDSGNTIYF. CDR3 DNA: TGTGCCAGCAGTCGGGACAGTGGAAACACCATATATTTT.

This clone was counted only a few times. The rearrangement joins TRBV19 to TRBJ2-1, with a weak D call TRBD2 (7 bases). CDR1 and CDR2 from the germline V gene are LNHDA and SQIVND (reference sequence). Trimming stripped 7 bases from V and 9 bases from J, with 25 bases between. The CDR3 has 16 residues. The CDR3, as DNA: TGTGCCAGTACCCCAGCCCCCCCGCAGGGGAGGGGTGAGCAGTTCTTC. It is translated as CASTPAPPQGRGEQFF.

In regard to this clone: The sample holds other DNA sequences that translate to the same CDR3. This CDR3 reads CASSPTGSSYEQYF. The CDR3 nucleotides read TGTGCCAGCAGCCCGACGGGGAGCTCCTACGAGCAGTACTTC. The V gene is TRBV7-3, the J gene TRBJ2-7, with a tentative D call TRBD2 (5 bases). V was clipped by 5 bases and J by 0 bases, with 11 bases between them. Per germline, CDR1 SGHTA and CDR2 FQGTGA. This CDR3 has 14 amino acids.

The V call is TRBV27, the J call TRBJ2-1, with 12 bases matching TRBD2. The CDR3 runs 15 residues. V lost 2 bases, J lost 8 bases, and 4 bases stayed unmatched. The V gene's germline CDR1 is MNHEY and CDR2 SMNVEV (reference sequence). The CDR3 loop is CASSLRLAGAYEQFF. CDR3 bases: TGTGCCAGCAGTTTACGACTAGCGGGAGCATATGAGCAGTTCTTC.

V and J are TRBV10-1 and TRBJ2-1, with D perhaps matching TRBD1 or TRBD2 (6 bases each). The CDR3 spans 13 residues. V was cut by 6 bases and J by 5 bases, with 11 bases left in between. Germline V lookup: CDR1 WNHNN, CDR2 SYGVQD (reference sequence). CDR3 amino acids: CASRRDMDNEQFF. As DNA, the CDR3 is TGCGCCAGCAGGCGGGACATGGACAATGAGCAGTTCTTC.

J is TRBJ2-1 and V is TRBV5-1, with D possibly TRBD1 on 6 matching bases. Germline V CDR1 and CDR2: SGHRS, YFSETQ. CDR3 size: 13 residues. V was clipped by 4 bases and J by 5 bases, with 10 bases between them. CDR3 protein: CASSAGQNNEQFF. The CDR3 DNA follows: TGCGCCAGCAGCGCCGGACAGAACAATGAGCAGTTCTTC.